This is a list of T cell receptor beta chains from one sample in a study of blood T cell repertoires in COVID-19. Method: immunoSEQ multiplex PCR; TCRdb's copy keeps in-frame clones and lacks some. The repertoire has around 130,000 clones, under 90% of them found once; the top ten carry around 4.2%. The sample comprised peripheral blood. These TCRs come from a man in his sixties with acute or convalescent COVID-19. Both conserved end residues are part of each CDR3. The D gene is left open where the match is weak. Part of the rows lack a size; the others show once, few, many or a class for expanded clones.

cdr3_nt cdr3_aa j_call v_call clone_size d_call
TGTGCCAGCAGCTTGGGGGGCGCGGCTAGCGGGAGGTTTTACGAGCAGTACTTC CASSLGGAASGRFYEQYF TRBJ2-7 TRBV7-2 . TRBD2
TGTGCCAGCAGCCCACAGGGGGCAGGGACTGAAGCTTTCTTT CASSPQGAGTEAFF TRBJ1-1 TRBV7-3 . TRBD1
TGTGCCAGCAGCTCCACAGGGCGTGAAAAACTGTTTTTT CASSSTGREKLFF TRBJ1-4 TRBV7-2 . .
TGTGCCAGTAGTACCCAGGGAGGGGATCAGCCCCAGCATTTT CASSTQGGDQPQHF TRBJ1-5 TRBV19 . .
TGTGCCAGCAGCTTGATAGCGGGAGCCGAGCAGTACTTC CASSLIAGAEQYF TRBJ2-7 TRBV5-4 . TRBD2
TGTGCCAGCAGTCCCGGAGGGACTAGCAACCAAGAGACCCAGTACTTC CASSPGGTSNQETQYF TRBJ2-5 TRBV6-6 . TRBD2
TGTGCCAGAAGCCTGGGTATCGGCACCGGGGAGCTGTTTTTT CARSLGIGTGELFF TRBJ2-2 TRBV5-3 . .
TGTGCCAGCAGTCCCGGGACAGTAAAAGAGACCCAGTACTTC CASSPGTVKETQYF TRBJ2-5 TRBV6-5 . TRBD1
TGTGCCAGCTCGGGGACAGAAAAACTCAATTCACCCCTCCACTTT CASSGTEKLNSPLHF TRBJ1-6 TRBV21-1 . .
TGTGCCAGCAGCCCTGGGACTAGCTGGAGCACAGATACGCAGTATTTT CASSPGTSWSTDTQYF TRBJ2-3 TRBV7-2 few TRBD2
TGTGCCAGTAGTATAGCTAGCGGGATGACGGGGCAGTTCTTC CASSIASGMTGQFF TRBJ2-1 TRBV19 few TRBD2
TGTGCCAGCGGACAGGACCTTAATGAAAAACTGTTTTTT CASGQDLNEKLFF TRBJ1-4 TRBV18 . TRBD1
TGTGCCAGCAGCCCGACGGGACAGGGCTTGGTAGAGACCCAGTACTTC CASSPTGQGLVETQYF TRBJ2-5 TRBV4-2 . TRBD1
TGCGCCAGCAGCCAAGATGGGGCGGGAGTTAGGGCAGATACGCAGTATTTT CASSQDGAGVRADTQYF TRBJ2-3 TRBV4-3 few TRBD2
TGTGCCAGTAGTATTAGGGGGTTCCCCTACGAGCAGTACTTC CASSIRGFPYEQYF TRBJ2-7 TRBV19 . .
TGCGCCAGCAGCGTCTTAACTAGCACAGATACGCAGTATTTT CASSVLTSTDTQYF TRBJ2-3 TRBV5-1 . .
TGCGCCAGCAGCCAAGATGTCGAAGAGACCCAGTACTTC CASSQDVEETQYF TRBJ2-5 TRBV4-3 few .
TGTGCCAGACCCAGCGGGAGGGCCTCCGTAGCGAATGAGCAGTTCTTC CARPSGRASVANEQFF TRBJ2-1 TRBV5-3 . TRBD2
TGCGCCAGCAGCCCAGGAGGGCTAGCGGTTTACGAGCAGTACTTC CASSPGGLAVYEQYF TRBJ2-7 TRBV5-1 . TRBD2
TGTGCCAGTAGTATTGGAGCGGGGGCGGACGAGCAGTACTTC CASSIGAGADEQYF TRBJ2-7 TRBV19 . TRBD2
TGTGCCAGCAGCCCGCTGGGCGGGGCGGGGGAGACCCAGTACTTC CASSPLGGAGETQYF TRBJ2-5 TRBV13 . .
TGCGCGTCCTCCTCGGGACAGCGGGAAGCTTTCTTT CASSSGQREAFF TRBJ1-1 TRBV10-1 . TRBD1
TGTGCCAGCAGTTACTCGGCAGGGGTCGGCAATCAGCCCCAGCATTTT CASSYSAGVGNQPQHF TRBJ1-5 TRBV6-2/TRBV6-3 once .
TGTGCCAGCAGCGTAGGACAGGTCAGCTCCTACGAGCAGTACTTC CASSVGQVSSYEQYF TRBJ2-7 TRBV9 few .
TGTGCTAGTGCCAAAGCGGGAGCCAATGAGCAGTTCTTC CASAKAGANEQFF TRBJ2-1 TRBV12-5 . TRBD2
TGCAGCGTTGAGTGGAGCATGAACACTGAAGCTTTCTTT CSVEWSMNTEAFF TRBJ1-1 TRBV29-1 . .
TGCGCCAGCAGCCGCGCGGGACTAGCGGATGGGGGGGATACGCAGTATTTT CASSRAGLADGGDTQYF TRBJ2-3 TRBV5-1 . TRBD2
TGTGCCACTTCGACCGGAGCGGGACCGGGGGATACGCAGTATTTT CATSTGAGPGDTQYF TRBJ2-3 TRBV27 . TRBD2
TGTGCCAGCAGCTTAGAAGCTTCGTCCTACGAGCAGTACTTC CASSLEASSYEQYF TRBJ2-7 TRBV7-9 . .
TGTGCCAGCAGTTTAGTTGGCGGAGTCGGTACCGGGGAGCTGTTTTTT CASSLVGGVGTGELFF TRBJ2-2 TRBV27 few .
TGCAGTGCTAGTAGGACGGAGGCCTACAATGAGCAGTTCTTC CSASRTEAYNEQFF TRBJ2-1 TRBV20-1 . .
TGCGCCAGCAGCTTGACAGGGGATATTGAAGCTTTCTTT CASSLTGDIEAFF TRBJ1-1 TRBV5-1 . TRBD1
TGTGCCAGCAGGAACACCGGCTGGCGGGGAGTGAACACTGAAGCTTTCTTT CASRNTGWRGVNTEAFF TRBJ1-1 TRBV27 . .
TGTGCCAGCAGCTTAGACACCCCCTACGAGCAGTACTTC CASSLDTPYEQYF TRBJ2-7 TRBV7-8 . .
TGTGCCAGCAGCGGACCTGGGGAAGGGGCTGAAGCTTTCTTT CASSGPGEGAEAFF TRBJ1-1 TRBV9 . .
TGTGCCAGCAGCCAAAGGGGACAGGGGACGTCACCCCTCCACTTT CASSQRGQGTSPLHF TRBJ1-6 TRBV7-2 . TRBD1
TGTGCCACGGGGCCTTTGACCGGGACAAGGAATTCACCCCTCCACTTT CATGPLTGTRNSPLHF TRBJ1-6 TRBV7-9 . .